The sequence of this T cell receptor beta chain was determined in a study of OX40 agonist ivuxolimab in advanced cancers. Concerning the study at large: Ivuxolimab, which targeted the costimulatory receptor OX40 (CD134), was an agonistic, fully human IgG2 monoclonal antibody. Patients were allowed to have had prior anti-PD-1, anti-PD-L1 or anti-CTLA-4 therapy, and around 40% of the dose-escalation patients had previously received checkpoint inhibitors. A male proportion of almost 85% and a mean age of approximately 61 years, ranging from about 23 to 90, were recorded for the dose-escalation cohort. Of the approximately 50 dose-escalation patients, hepatocellular carcinoma was present in around 20, melanoma in approximately 15, renal cell carcinoma in 9 and head and neck cancer in 9. The paper describes the monotherapy dose-escalation part (N of about 55 patients) of the phase I trial of ivuxolimab. The point of sequencing TCRbeta in the periphery was to test whether ivuxolimab changed TCR sequence diversity and drove clonal T-cell expansion. Intravenous ivuxolimab was administered to patients every 2 weeks at six dose levels: 0.01, 0.1, 0.3, 1.5, 3 and 10 mg/kg. Partial responses occurred in three dose-escalation patients, of whom one had hepatocellular carcinoma and two had cutaneous melanoma. What the authors observed across the whole study: In the 0.1-3.0 mg/kg groups, partial responders were among the patients with the lowest normalized peripheral clonal expansion, particularly in CD8+ T cells. Which antigens the clonally expanded peripheral T cells were specific for was not determined. Low levels of normalized T-cell clonal expansion were also seen in some patients who did not respond. After ivuxolimab, more expanded clones were found on average in CD8+ T cells than in CD4+ T cells. At doses of 0.1 to 3.0 mg/kg, clonal expansion of both CD4+ and CD8+ T cells in blood was seen between baseline and week 6.

In the case of this clone: Its antigen target is currently unknown. Base qualities are not recorded, but no much larger clone differs from it by a single base.

As encoded in the germline V gene, CDR1 is SGHDT while CDR2 is YYEEEE. V is clipped by 1 base and J by 5 bases, and the sequence between their germline boundaries is 12 bases long. The CDR3 sequence holds 14 residues, the cysteine and phenylalanine included. Only the CDR3 region is kept as DNA, spanning 42 bases read in frame from base 1. For sequencing of the TCRbeta CDR3 region, genomic DNA was extracted from the sorted cells. The immunoSEQ Assay was used to sequence the TCRbeta CDR3 regions. TCRdb obtained this table from immuneACCESS and retained in-frame rearrangements with V and J assigned. These tables miss some clones; where compared with another copy, unresolved V genes account for less than half of the shortfall, and the remainder is unexplained. This sample is represented by more than 9,500 clones; 84% of them were singletons. Together, the top ten hold just under 9.5% of the sample. The trial excluded patients who had a history of autoimmune disease or were on systemic immunosuppression. Peripheral blood for TCR sequencing was collected from all dose cohorts at baseline, on cycle 4 day 1, and on cycle 7 day 1. The samples were taken from a phase I, first-in-human, multicenter, open-label dose-escalation trial of ivuxolimab. The trial enrolled adults with locally advanced or metastatic head and neck squamous cell, hepatocellular, melanoma or renal cell carcinoma. Before TCR sequencing, CD4+ T cells and CD8+ T cells were sorted from peripheral blood as separate populations.

The chain is encoded by TRBV5-6 joined to TRBJ1-1; 6 matching bases give a weak D call of TRBD1. The sequence was obtained from an adult with an advanced solid tumor such as melanoma, head and neck, liver or kidney cancer. Source: CD4+ or CD8+ T cells sorted from blood, taken in a trial of the OX40 agonist ivuxolimab. CDR3 reads: CASSLKGEVTEAFF. The nucleotide sequence reads TGTGCCAGCAGCTTGAAGGGGGAAGTTACTGAAGCTTTCTTT.